The clone carrying this TCR beta chain has only a few counts. No antigen is known for it. The study's library attached unique molecular identifiers to single cDNA molecules. In the authors' methods: Ranging from roughly 23,224 to 700,000, TCR counts per sample had a median value of 95,638. TCRdb redid the calling of the reads with MiXCR, one entry per CDR3 protein. None of the V and J calls come from the authors' own analysis; TCRdb made them. The sample shows about 120,000 distinct CDR3 sequences, 8.5% to 9% of them seen only once. This sample was taken from a study of human T cells and chemical hapten exposure. For the study at large: There were per-sample TCR yield variations, arising mainly from small pooled library volume differences.

There are 15 residues in the CDR3. The V segment lost 3 bases and the J segment 4 bases; nucleotides outside the gene matches: 0. Germline CDR1 reads LGHNA; CDR2 reads YSLEER. Regarding the study as a whole: No alteration of TCRs above 1 in 1000 frequency was seen with DPC sensitization.

Blood, whole and unfractionated, served as the source for total RNA extraction. The chain combines TRBV4-3 with TRBJ2-2, with TRBD1 matching 12 bases. Sequencing input: whole blood. The receptor was isolated from a human donor in good health. Some clones in this sample may be carry-over from other donors' samples. The CDR3 coding sequence is TGCGCCAGCAGCCAGGGACAGGGGGCCACCGGGGAGCTGTTTTTT. This gives the protein CASSQGQGATGELFF.